This TCR beta chain was retrieved from a study of blood T cells in healthy people across ages. Findings of the study overall: The study lacked donor CMV status, which possibly confounded expanded clonotype changes.

This clonotype was recorded at least ten times. Its antigen remains unidentified. At one of its ends the junction is not consistent with the germline gene, which may arise from a read error. Primers used in a second PCR of roughly 7 to 11 cycles were a sample-barcoded 5' primer and a J-beta primer mix. In TCRdb, the 5' RACE reads were re-called with MiXCR into one record per CDR3 protein. This table has hundreds of thousands of distinct CDR3 sequences, approximately 30% appearing once. This CDR3 comprises 13 residues. Per germline, CDR1 SGHRS and CDR2 YFSETQ. Sequenced sample: blood. The chain links TRBV5-1 to TRBJ1-1; 7 bases agree with TRBD1. This sequence originates from a woman of 80 years or more in good health. This chain's CDR3 is CASRLGQPTEAFF. CDR3 nucleotides: TGCGCCAGCAGGTTGGGACAGCCGACTGAAGCTTTCTTT.